This T cell receptor beta chain was profiled in a study of radiation and T cells in renal cell carcinoma. Study-level information: Nephrectomy followed 15 Gy stereotactic body radiation by 4 weeks. Study-level points and caveats: From baseline, blood top tumor clonotypes peaked at 2 weeks post-radiation.

The V end lost 4 bases, the J end lost 2 bases, and 12 bases lay between the germline ends. This CDR3 is 14 amino acids long. Germline values: CDR1 SGHTA, CDR2 FQGNSA. Time point of the sample: blood 2 weeks post-SBRT. Treatment given: 15 Gy SBRT to primary tumor, nephrectomy 4 weeks later. Blood was sampled at baseline, 2 weeks and 4 weeks after SBRT. The patient's renal cell carcinoma had clear cell pathology. Produced via immunoSEQ multiplex PCR; TCRdb's table is partial and in-frame only. This sample has 150,000 to 160,000 clones, with over 80% found just once. Notes on this clone: Its specificity is unknown.

The source was blood, collected from a patient whose treatment included radiotherapy and nephrectomy. The receptor comes from a woman in her forties or fifties with renal cell carcinoma. V is TRBV7-2 and J is TRBJ2-7; D uncertain. CDR3 protein: CASSSNRAAYEQYF. The DNA of the CDR3 is TGTGCCAGCAGCTCCAATCGGGCCGCCTACGAGCAGTACTTC.